The T cell receptor (beta chain) described here comes from a study of blood T cells in healthy people across ages. This clonotype was detected a few times. CDR3 length equals 14 residues. Trimming left V 3 bases short and J 7 bases short, with 16 bases between. Looked up from germline, CDR1 is SEHNR and CDR2 is FQNEAQ (reference sequence). For the second PCR, which ran for roughly 7 to 11 cycles, a sample-barcoded 5' primer and a J-beta primer mix were used. A single record per CDR3 protein comes from TCRdb applying MiXCR to the 5' RACE reads. The sample lists some 760,000 distinct CDR3 sequences, around 25% occurring once. These sequences were also reported in another study, on T cells of mothers and their children.

The gene calls are TRBV7-9 and TRBJ2-7; TRBD1 might be the D (6 bases). Sequenced: blood. The TCR comes from a boy aged 5-17 years in good health. CDR3: CASSLVQGLSEQYF. In DNA form, the CDR3 reads TGTGCCAGCAGCTTGGTGCAGGGGTTGAGTGAGCAGTACTTC.